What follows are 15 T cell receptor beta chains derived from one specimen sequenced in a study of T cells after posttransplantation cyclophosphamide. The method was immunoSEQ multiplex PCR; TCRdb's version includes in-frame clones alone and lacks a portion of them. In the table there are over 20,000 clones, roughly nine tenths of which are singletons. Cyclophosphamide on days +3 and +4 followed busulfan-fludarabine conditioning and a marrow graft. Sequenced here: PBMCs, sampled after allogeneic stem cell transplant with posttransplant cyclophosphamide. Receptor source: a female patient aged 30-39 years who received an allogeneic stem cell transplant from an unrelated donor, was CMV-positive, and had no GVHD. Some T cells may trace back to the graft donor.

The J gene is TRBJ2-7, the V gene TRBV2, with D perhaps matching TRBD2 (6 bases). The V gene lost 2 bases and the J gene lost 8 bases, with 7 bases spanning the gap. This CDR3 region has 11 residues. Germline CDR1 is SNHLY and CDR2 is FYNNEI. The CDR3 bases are TGTGCCAGCAGTGAAACTAGCCAGCAGTACTTC. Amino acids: CASSETSQQYF.

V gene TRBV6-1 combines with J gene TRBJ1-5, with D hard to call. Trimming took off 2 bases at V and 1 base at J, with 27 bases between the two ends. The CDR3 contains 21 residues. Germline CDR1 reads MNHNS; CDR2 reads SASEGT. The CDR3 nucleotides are TGTGCCAGCAGTGAACGGTCCTCAAGGTTTAAGACTTCGGGAAGCAATCAGCCCCAGCATTTT. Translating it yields CASSERSSRFKTSGSNQPQHF.

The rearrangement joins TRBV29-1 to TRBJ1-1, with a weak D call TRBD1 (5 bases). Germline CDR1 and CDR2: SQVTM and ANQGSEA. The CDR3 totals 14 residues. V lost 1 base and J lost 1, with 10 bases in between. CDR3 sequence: CSVEGGGGNTEAFF. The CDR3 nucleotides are TGCAGCGTTGAAGGGGGCGGGGGGAACACTGAAGCTTTCTTT.

The CDR3 nucleotides read TGTGCCAGCAGTTACGGGGGCCCCACCGGGGAGCTGTTTTTT. Its translation is CASSYGGPTGELFF. V usage is TRBV6-5 and J usage is TRBJ2-2; weak D call: TRBD1 (6 bases). The germline CDR1 and CDR2 sequences are MNHEY and SVGAGI. This CDR3 has 14 amino acids. The ends were cut back, 2 bases at V and 4 bases at J, with 8 bases in the middle.

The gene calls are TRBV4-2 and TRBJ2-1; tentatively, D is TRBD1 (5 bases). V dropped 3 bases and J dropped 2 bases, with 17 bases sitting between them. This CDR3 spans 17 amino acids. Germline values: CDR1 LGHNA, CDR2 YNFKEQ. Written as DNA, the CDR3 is TGTGCCAGCAGCCATTCAGGCCAGGGAAGAACCTACAATGAGCAGTTCTTC. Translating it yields CASSHSGQGRTYNEQFF.

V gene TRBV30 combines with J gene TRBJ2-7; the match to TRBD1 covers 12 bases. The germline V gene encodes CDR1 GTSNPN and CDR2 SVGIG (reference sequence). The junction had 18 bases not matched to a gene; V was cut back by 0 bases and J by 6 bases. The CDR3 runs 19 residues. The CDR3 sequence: CAWSVRGTGGAGTLPEQYF. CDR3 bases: TGTGCCTGGAGTGTACGGGGGACAGGGGGCGCGGGGACTCTACCCGAGCAGTACTTC.

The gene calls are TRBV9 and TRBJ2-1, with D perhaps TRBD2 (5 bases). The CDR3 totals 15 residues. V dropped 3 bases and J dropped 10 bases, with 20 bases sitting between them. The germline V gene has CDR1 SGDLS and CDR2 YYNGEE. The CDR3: CASSGVPGSQREQFF. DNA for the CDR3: TGTGCCAGCAGCGGTGTCCCGGGATCCCAGCGGGAGCAGTTCTTC.

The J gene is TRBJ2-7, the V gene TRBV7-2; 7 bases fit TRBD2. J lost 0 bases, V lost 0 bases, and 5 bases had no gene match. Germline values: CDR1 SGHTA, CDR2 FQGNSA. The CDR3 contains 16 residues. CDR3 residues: CASSLAGGSTSYEQYF. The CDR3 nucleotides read TGTGCCAGCAGCTTAGCGGGGGGGTCGACCTCCTACGAGCAGTACTTC. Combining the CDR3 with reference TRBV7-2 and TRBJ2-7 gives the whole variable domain GAGVSQSPSNKVTEKGKDVELRCDPISGHTALYWYRQSLGQGLEFLIYFQGNSAPDKSGLPSDRFSAERTGGSVSTLTIQRTQQEDSAVYLCASSLAGGSTSYEQYFGPGTRLTVT.

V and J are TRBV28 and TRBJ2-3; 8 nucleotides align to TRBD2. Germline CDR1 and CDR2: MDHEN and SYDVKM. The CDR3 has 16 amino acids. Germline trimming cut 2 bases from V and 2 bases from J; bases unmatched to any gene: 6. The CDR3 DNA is TGTGCCAGCAGTTTAGAAGCGGGGGTGATCACAGATACGCAGTATTTT. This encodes CASSLEAGVITDTQYF.

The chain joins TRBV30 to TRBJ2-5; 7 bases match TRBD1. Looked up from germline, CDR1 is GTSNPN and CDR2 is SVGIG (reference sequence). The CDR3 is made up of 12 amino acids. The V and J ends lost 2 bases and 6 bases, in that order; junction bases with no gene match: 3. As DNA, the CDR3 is TGTGCCTGGAGTCCCAGGGGGAAGACCCAGTACTTC. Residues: CAWSPRGKTQYF. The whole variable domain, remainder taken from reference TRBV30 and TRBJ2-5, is SQTIHQWPATLVQPVGSPLSLECTVEGTSNPNLYWYRQAAGRGLQLLFYSVGIGQISSEVPQNLSASRPQDRQFILSSKKLLLSDSGFYLCAWSPRGKTQYFGPGTRLLVL.

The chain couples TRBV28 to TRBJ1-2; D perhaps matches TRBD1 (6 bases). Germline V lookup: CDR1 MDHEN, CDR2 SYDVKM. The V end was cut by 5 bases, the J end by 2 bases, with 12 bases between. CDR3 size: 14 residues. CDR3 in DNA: TGTGCCAGCAGTCTAGGGACACTGAACTATGGCTACACCTTC. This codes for CASSLGTLNYGYTF.

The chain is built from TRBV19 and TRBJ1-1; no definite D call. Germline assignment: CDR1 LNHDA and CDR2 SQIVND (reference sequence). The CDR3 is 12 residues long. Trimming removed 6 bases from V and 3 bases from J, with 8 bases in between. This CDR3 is CASSQRDTEAFF. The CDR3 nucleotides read TGTGCCAGTAGCCAACGGGACACTGAAGCTTTCTTT.

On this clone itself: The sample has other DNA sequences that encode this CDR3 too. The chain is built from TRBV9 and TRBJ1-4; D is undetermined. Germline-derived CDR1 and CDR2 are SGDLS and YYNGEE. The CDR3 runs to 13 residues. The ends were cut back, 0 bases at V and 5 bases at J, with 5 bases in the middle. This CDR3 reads CASSVDGNEKLFF. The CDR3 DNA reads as TGTGCCAGCAGCGTAGACGGGAATGAAAAACTGTTTTTT.

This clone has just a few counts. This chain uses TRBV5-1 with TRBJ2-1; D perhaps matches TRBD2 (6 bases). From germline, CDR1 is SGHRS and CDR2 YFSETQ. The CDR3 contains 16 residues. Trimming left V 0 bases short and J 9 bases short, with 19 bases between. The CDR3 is CASSLGTSTTFGEQFF. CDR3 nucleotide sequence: TGCGCCAGCAGCTTGGGCACTAGCACCACGTTTGGTGAGCAGTTCTTC.

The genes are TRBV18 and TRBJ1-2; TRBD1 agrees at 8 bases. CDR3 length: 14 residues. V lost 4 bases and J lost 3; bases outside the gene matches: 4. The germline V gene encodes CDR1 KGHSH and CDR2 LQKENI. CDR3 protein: CASSRQGSDYGYTF. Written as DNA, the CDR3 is TGTGCCAGCTCACGACAGGGGAGCGACTATGGCTACACCTTC.